One sample yielded the 13 T cell receptor beta chains listed below, sequenced in a study of shared clonotypes between healthy human individuals. The method was immunoSEQ multiplex PCR; TCRdb's version includes in-frame clones alone and lacks a portion of them. The profile shows around 550,000 clones, roughly 95% of them singletons. Sequenced sample: naive CD4+ T cells sorted from blood. Subset denoted: CD45RA+ positively selected. Receptors were obtained from a woman under 40 in good health.

The chain joins TRBV21-1 to TRBJ1-3. TRBV21-1 is flagged as a pseudogene. The CDR3 is made up of 20 amino acids. CDR3 loop: CASSSYPSESRDSGWNTIYF. The CDR3 DNA sequence: TGTGCCAGCAGCTCCTACCCCTCGGAGTCTCGTGACTCTGGTTGGAACACCATATATTTT.

This chain connects TRBV28 to TRBJ2-7; maybe TRBD1 (6 bases). The CDR3 totals 13 residues. V gave up 8 bases and J gave up 3 bases, with 14 bases separating them. Germline assignment: CDR1 MDHEN and CDR2 SYDVKM. The CDR3: CASRVGHFYEQYF. CDR3 nucleotide sequence: TGTGCCAGCCGAGTGGGACATTTCTACGAGCAGTACTTC.

In regard to this clone: Other DNA sequences of this sample code for an identical CDR3. CDR3 residues: CASSFGETQYF. The CDR3 DNA is TGTGCCAGCAGCTTTGGCGAGACCCAGTACTTC. The V and J genes are TRBV5-6 and TRBJ2-5; unclear D gene. This CDR3 region has 11 residues. CDR1 and CDR2 from the germline V gene are SGHDT and YYEEEE. Trimming took off 2 bases at V and 5 bases at J, with 4 bases between the two ends.

The chain has TRBV30 and TRBJ2-2; 11 nucleotides agree with TRBD2. Germline values: CDR1 GTSNPN, CDR2 SVGIG (reference sequence). The length of the CDR3 is 13 residues. Germline trimming cut 7 bases from V and 7 bases from J; bases unmatched to any gene: 5. The DNA for the CDR3 is TGTGCCTTTAGCGGGAGGGCCAACGGGGAGCTGTTTTTT. Protein: CAFSGRANGELFF.

The gene calls are TRBV5-1 and TRBJ1-5; D is perhaps TRBD1 (5 bases). The CDR3 runs 15 residues. The V gene's germline CDR1 is SGHRS and CDR2 YFSETQ. Trimming cost V 4 bases and J 8 bases, with 19 bases left between them. The chain's CDR3 is CASSPGARAGEPQHF. CDR3 nucleotide sequence: TGCGCCAGCAGCCCTGGGGCCAGGGCCGGAGAGCCCCAGCATTTT.

V gene TRBV5-5 combines with J gene TRBJ2-7; D not certain. V was clipped by 2 bases and J by 4 bases, with 13 bases between them. This CDR3 is built from 14 residues. CDR1 is SGHKS and CDR2 is YYEKEE in the germline V gene (reference sequence). The CDR3 region has the DNA TGTGCCAGCAGCTTACCCCTGGGCGATTACGAGCAGTACTTC. It encodes CASSLPLGDYEQYF.

This clone was seen a few times. This chain joins TRBV28 and TRBJ1-5; D may be TRBD1 (5 bases). V lost 5 bases, J lost 11 bases, and 10 bases lay in between. CDR3 length: 11 residues. Germline V gene sequence: CDR1 MDHEN, CDR2 SYDVKM. Here the CDR3 reads CASSPGLAQHF. Here the CDR3 DNA reads TGTGCCAGCAGTCCAGGGCTTGCCCAGCATTTT. The full variable domain, with the rest looked up from reference TRBV28 and TRBJ1-5, is DVKVTQSSRYLVKRTGEKVFLECVQDMDHENMFWYRQDPGLGLRLIYFSYDVKMKEKGDIPEGYSVSREKKERFSLILESASTNQTSMYLCASSPGLAQHFGDGTRLSIL.

V usage is TRBV28 and J usage is TRBJ2-3; 14 bases match TRBD2. CDR1 is MDHEN and CDR2 is SYDVKM in the germline V gene. CDR3 size: 17 residues. Unmatched junction bases numbered 9, after V lost 4 bases and J lost 6 bases. CDR3 coding DNA: TGTGCCAGCAGTTCCGGGGGACTAGCGGGAGTAGGCGATACGCAGTATTTT. Translated, it gives CASSSGGLAGVGDTQYF.

The chain carries TRBV5-4 and TRBJ2-5, with 9 bases fitting TRBD1. Germline assignment: CDR1 SGHNT and CDR2 YYREEE (reference sequence). With 5 bases clipped from V and 11 bases from J, the junction kept 19 bases outside the gene matches. This CDR3 has 16 residues. In DNA, the CDR3 is TGTGCCAGCAGATCACAGGGGGCGGAGGGGGTTTGGGAGCAGTACTTC. Translated: CASRSQGAEGVWEQYF.

V usage is TRBV7-6 and J usage is TRBJ2-5, with 7 bases matching TRBD2. Germline CDR1 SGHVS, CDR2 FNYEAQ. The CDR3 is 17 amino acids. Trimming removed 5 bases from V and 1 base from J; junction bases left unmatched: 13. The CDR3 reads CASSQGPGGGLQETQYF. CDR3 nucleotides: TGTGCCAGCAGCCAGGGCCCCGGGGGAGGGCTCCAAGAGACCCAGTACTTC.

This rearrangement joins TRBV9 to TRBJ2-1; tentatively, D is TRBD1 (6 bases). The CDR3 has 15 residues. V was shortened by 2 bases and J by 2 bases, with 11 bases between the two germline ends. Germline V gene lookup returns CDR1 SGDLS and CDR2 YYNGEE. The CDR3: CASSVTTGPYNEQFF. The CDR3 coding sequence is TGTGCCAGCAGCGTCACCACAGGGCCCTACAATGAGCAGTTCTTC.

The chain uses TRBV5-4 and TRBJ2-5, with 9 positions matching TRBD2. Germline V gene lookup returns CDR1 SGHNT and CDR2 YYREEE (reference sequence). Trimming at V came to 4 bases and at J to 6 bases, leaving 10 bases not matched to a gene. The CDR3 runs to 15 residues. The CDR3 DNA follows: TGTGCCAGCAGCCCGGGGACTAGCACGAGGAAGACCCAGTACTTC. Amino acid sequence: CASSPGTSTRKTQYF.

The CDR3: CASSSHPDKYNEQFF. The CDR3 DNA is TGTGCCAGCAGTTCGCACCCGGACAAGTACAATGAGCAGTTCTTC. The chain couples TRBV28 to TRBJ2-1, with D possibly being TRBD1 (5 bases). The V end lost 4 bases, the J end lost 4 bases, and 14 bases lay between the germline ends. CDR3 length: 15 residues. Germline lookup yields CDR1 MDHEN and CDR2 SYDVKM.